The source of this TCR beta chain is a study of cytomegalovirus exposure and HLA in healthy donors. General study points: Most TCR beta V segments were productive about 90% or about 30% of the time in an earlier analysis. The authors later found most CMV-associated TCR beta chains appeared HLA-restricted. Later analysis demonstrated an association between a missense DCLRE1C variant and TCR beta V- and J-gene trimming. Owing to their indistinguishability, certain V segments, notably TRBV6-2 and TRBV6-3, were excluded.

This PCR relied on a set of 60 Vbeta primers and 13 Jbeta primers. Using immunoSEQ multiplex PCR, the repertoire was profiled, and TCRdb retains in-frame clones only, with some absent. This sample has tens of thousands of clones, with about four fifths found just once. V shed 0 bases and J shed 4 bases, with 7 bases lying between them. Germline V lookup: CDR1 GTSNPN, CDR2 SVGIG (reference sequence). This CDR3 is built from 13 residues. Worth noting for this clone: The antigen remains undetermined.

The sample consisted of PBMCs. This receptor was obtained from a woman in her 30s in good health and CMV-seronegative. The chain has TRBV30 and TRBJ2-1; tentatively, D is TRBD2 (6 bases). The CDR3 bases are TGTGCCTGGAGTGTAGGAGGGTACAATGAGCAGTTCTTC. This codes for CAWSVGGYNEQFF.